Sequencing of this TCR beta chain was carried out in a study of cytomegalovirus exposure and HLA in healthy donors. The PCR was carried out with 60 Vbeta primers and 13 Jbeta primers. Some clones are missing from TCRdb's copy, which holds only in-frame ones; the method was immunoSEQ multiplex PCR. The sample has 100,000 to 150,000 clones; around two thirds are singletons. General observations from the study: Cytomegalovirus status, reportedly, was diagnosed with high specificity and sensitivity by the classifier. The listing of 150 to 200 TCR beta chains classed them as cytomegalovirus-associated.

This clone came up a few times. Its antigen is currently unknown. CDR3 length: 13 residues. The chain carries TRBV21-1 and TRBJ1-1. TRBV21-1 counts as a pseudogene. The sequence was collected from a middle-aged woman in good health and CMV-seropositive. Sample: PBMCs. The CDR3 DNA follows: TGTGCCAGCACCCTACCAGACGGGACTGAAGCTTTCTTT. It translates to CASTLPDGTEAFF.